The entry that follows covers one T cell receptor beta chain sequence. The antigen is undetermined. This entry belongs to a study of OX40 agonist ivuxolimab in advanced cancers. Study results and limitations: Some patients who did not respond also had low normalized T-cell clonal expansion.

Sequencing was performed with immunoSEQ multiplex PCR; in TCRdb, only in-frame clones are kept and a portion is missing. The sample records more than 95,000 clones, around 90% being singletons. This CDR3 has 16 residues. Germline CDR1 and CDR2: LGHNA and YSLEER. The ends lost 0 bases at V and 1 base at J; junction bases unmatched: 4. V gene TRBV4-3 combines with J gene TRBJ1-1; 8 bases map to TRBD1. This sequence was found in an adult with an advanced solid tumor such as melanoma, head and neck, liver or kidney cancer. Source: CD4+ or CD8+ T cells sorted from blood, taken in a trial of the OX40 agonist ivuxolimab. The CDR3 sequence: CASSQDYTGGNTEAFF. The CDR3, as DNA: TGCGCCAGCAGCCAAGATTACACAGGGGGGAACACTGAAGCTTTCTTT.